A selection of T cell receptor beta chains follows, all from one sample in a study of PD-1 blockade in classical Hodgkin lymphoma. Measured with immunoSEQ multiplex PCR; TCRdb has only the in-frame clones, and not every one. The table includes around 13,000 clones, roughly 90% detected once. This sample comprised CD4+ T cells from blood, obtained at baseline. These receptors came from a human donor with classical Hodgkin lymphoma. The CDR3 runs from the conserved cysteine through the conserved F or W. The order of the fields is V gene, D gene, J gene, CDR3 length, clone size, CDR3 protein, CDR3 DNA. D genes are given only for firm matches. The size of a clone is reported for some rows only, either as once, few or many, or as a class for expanded clones.

v_gene: TRBV28; d_gene: NA; j_gene: TRBJ2-7; len: 11; abundance: NA; CDR3aa: CASSLGYEQYF; CDR3nt: TGTGCCAGCAGTTTAGGGTACGAGCAGTACTTC
v_gene: TRBV9; d_gene: TRBD2; j_gene: TRBJ2-7; len: 15; abundance: NA; CDR3aa: CASSGGLAGGLEQYF; CDR3nt: TGTGCCAGCAGCGGGGGACTAGCGGGGGGCCTCGAGCAGTACTTC
v_gene: TRBV2; d_gene: TRBD1; j_gene: TRBJ1-1; len: 17; abundance: NA; CDR3aa: CASSEDGTGYLNTEAFF; CDR3nt: TGTGCCAGCAGTGAAGACGGGACAGGGTATTTGAACACTGAAGCTTTCTTT
v_gene: TRBV2; d_gene: TRBD2; j_gene: TRBJ2-1; len: 14; abundance: NA; CDR3aa: CARRTSGGAYEQFF; CDR3nt: TGTGCCAGACGGACTAGCGGGGGGGCATATGAGCAGTTCTTC
v_gene: TRBV28; d_gene: NA; j_gene: TRBJ1-6; len: 12; abundance: NA; CDR3aa: CASSTGNSPLHF; CDR3nt: TGTGCCAGCAGTACTGGAAATTCACCCCTCCACTTT
v_gene: TRBV10-3; d_gene: NA; j_gene: TRBJ2-3; len: 13; abundance: NA; CDR3aa: CAISESSTDTQYF; CDR3nt: TGTGCCATCAGTGAGTCGAGCACAGATACGCAGTATTTT
v_gene: TRBV10-3; d_gene: TRBD1; j_gene: TRBJ2-3; len: 18; abundance: NA; CDR3aa: CAISESGQKISSTDTQYF; CDR3nt: TGTGCCATCAGTGAGTCGGGACAGAAAATTTCTAGCACAGATACGCAGTATTTT
v_gene: TRBV28; d_gene: TRBD1; j_gene: TRBJ2-7; len: 14; abundance: NA; CDR3aa: CASRPGQVVYEQYF; CDR3nt: TGTGCCAGCAGACCGGGACAGGTCGTTTACGAGCAGTACTTC
v_gene: TRBV5-1; d_gene: NA; j_gene: TRBJ2-4; len: 13; abundance: NA; CDR3aa: CASSTAASEGQYF; CDR3nt: TGCGCCAGCAGTACGGCAGCGTCGGAGGGACAGTACTTC
v_gene: TRBV19; d_gene: NA; j_gene: TRBJ2-3; len: 15; abundance: NA; CDR3aa: CASSQTSGAADTQYF; CDR3nt: TGTGCCAGTAGTCAAACCTCAGGGGCGGCAGATACGCAGTATTTT
v_gene: TRBV6-5; d_gene: TRBD1; j_gene: TRBJ2-7; len: 14; abundance: NA; CDR3aa: CASRRTGDAYEQYF; CDR3nt: TGTGCCAGCAGAAGAACAGGGGACGCCTACGAGCAGTACTTC
v_gene: TRBV2; d_gene: NA; j_gene: TRBJ1-6; len: 14; abundance: NA; CDR3aa: CASSTRERNSPLHF; CDR3nt: TGTGCCAGCAGTACACGCGAAAGAAATTCACCCCTCCACTTT
v_gene: TRBV7-9; d_gene: TRBD1; j_gene: TRBJ1-2; len: 16; abundance: NA; CDR3aa: CASSQGTGDANYGYTF; CDR3nt: TGTGCCAGCAGCCAAGGGACAGGGGATGCTAACTATGGCTACACCTTC
v_gene: TRBV18; d_gene: NA; j_gene: TRBJ1-1; len: 13; abundance: NA; CDR3aa: CASSPQANTEAFF; CDR3nt: TGTGCCAGCTCACCTCAGGCGAACACTGAAGCTTTCTTT
v_gene: TRBV11-2; d_gene: TRBD1; j_gene: TRBJ2-5; len: 16; abundance: once; CDR3aa: CASSPWAGQGGETQYF; CDR3nt: TGTGCCAGCAGCCCATGGGCGGGACAGGGGGGGGAGACCCAGTACTTC
v_gene: TRBV11-3; d_gene: NA; j_gene: TRBJ1-3; len: 11; abundance: once; CDR3aa: CASSPGGTIYF; CDR3nt: TGTGCCAGCAGCCCTGGAGGCACCATATATTTT
v_gene: TRBV9; d_gene: TRBD1; j_gene: TRBJ1-2; len: 14; abundance: once; CDR3aa: CASSPSGTEYGYTF; CDR3nt: TGTGCCAGCAGCCCCTCCGGGACAGAATATGGCTACACCTTC
v_gene: TRBV18; d_gene: NA; j_gene: TRBJ1-3; len: 15; abundance: NA; CDR3aa: CASSPGSLIGNTIYF; CDR3nt: TGTGCCAGCTCACCGGGGAGTCTTATAGGAAACACCATATATTTT
v_gene: TRBV5-6; d_gene: NA; j_gene: TRBJ1-2; len: 12; abundance: NA; CDR3aa: CASSLEDYGYTF; CDR3nt: TGTGCCAGCAGCTTGGAGGACTATGGCTACACCTTC
v_gene: TRBV7-9; d_gene: NA; j_gene: TRBJ2-3; len: 11; abundance: NA; CDR3aa: CASIGADTQYF; CDR3nt: TGTGCCAGCATTGGCGCAGATACGCAGTATTTT
v_gene: TRBV6-5; d_gene: NA; j_gene: TRBJ2-2; len: 15; abundance: NA; CDR3aa: CASSSGGVYTGELFF; CDR3nt: TGTGCCAGCAGCTCGGGTGGGGTTTACACCGGGGAGCTGTTTTTT
v_gene: TRBV10-3; d_gene: TRBD1; j_gene: TRBJ1-2; len: 14; abundance: NA; CDR3aa: CAIRGTVEDYGYTF; CDR3nt: TGTGCCATCAGGGGGACAGTAGAGGACTATGGCTACACCTTC
v_gene: TRBV18; d_gene: TRBD1; j_gene: TRBJ1-4; len: 17; abundance: NA; CDR3aa: CASSPPRQGLGNEKLFF; CDR3nt: TGTGCCAGCTCACCACCCCGACAGGGTCTCGGTAATGAAAAACTGTTTTTT
v_gene: TRBV15; d_gene: TRBD2; j_gene: TRBJ2-1; len: 16; abundance: NA; CDR3aa: CATSREGTSGRAMVFF; CDR3nt: TGTGCCACCAGCAGAGAAGGGACTAGCGGGAGGGCGATGGTGTTCTTC
v_gene: TRBV6-6; d_gene: NA; j_gene: TRBJ2-1; len: 16; abundance: once; CDR3aa: CASSYTAKTGSNEQFF; CDR3nt: TGTGCCAGCAGTTACACCGCCAAAACGGGGAGCAATGAGCAGTTCTTC
v_gene: TRBV10-3; d_gene: NA; j_gene: TRBJ1-5; len: 13; abundance: once; CDR3aa: CAIKRGGNQPQHF; CDR3nt: TGTGCCATCAAGAGGGGCGGGAATCAGCCCCAGCATTTT
v_gene: TRBV6-1; d_gene: NA; j_gene: TRBJ2-5; len: 14; abundance: once; CDR3aa: CASRDRDSQETQYF; CDR3nt: TGTGCCAGCAGAGATCGGGACTCCCAAGAGACCCAGTACTTC
v_gene: TRBV10-1; d_gene: NA; j_gene: TRBJ2-3; len: 15; abundance: NA; CDR3aa: CASSGIEIGTDTQYF; CDR3nt: TGCGCCAGCAGTGGGATAGAAATCGGCACAGATACGCAGTATTTT
v_gene: TRBV18; d_gene: NA; j_gene: TRBJ2-6; len: 16; abundance: NA; CDR3aa: CASSMDSPSGANVLTF; CDR3nt: TGTGCCAGCTCAATGGACAGCCCCTCTGGGGCCAACGTCCTGACTTTC